This T cell receptor beta chain was recovered during a study of cytomegalovirus exposure and HLA in healthy donors. General observations from the study: Reports state that TCR beta sequences accurately predicted most subjects' HLA-A and HLA-B alleles.

This PCR relied on a set of 60 Vbeta primers and 13 Jbeta primers. Method: immunoSEQ multiplex PCR; TCRdb's copy keeps in-frame clones and lacks some. The repertoire holds some 150,000 clones, more than 65% seen once, with roughly 1.3% in the top ten. Of note for this clone: Its antigen is unknown.

The germline V gene has CDR1 SGHTA and CDR2 FQGNSA. V was trimmed by 5 bases and J by 4 bases, leaving 9 bases between them. The CDR3 sequence is 13 residues long. The rearrangement uses TRBV7-2 and TRBJ1-5; possible D gene TRBD1, 5 bases. Sample: PBMCs. The origin of this receptor is a woman between 50 and 59 years old in good health and CMV-seronegative. CDR3 amino acids: CASSPTVNQPQHF. CDR3 bases: TGTGCCAGCAGCCCGACAGTGAATCAGCCCCAGCATTTT.